This T cell receptor beta chain came from a study of monozygotic twins with cystic fibrosis. Repertoires were generated with immunoSEQ multiplex PCR, while TCRdb's copy carries only in-frame clones and drops some. The sample yields 30,000 to 45,000 clones, over 75% seen once. Germline V lookup: CDR1 SGHDT, CDR2 YYEEEE. The CDR3 spans 14 residues. V lost 2 bases, J lost 5 bases, and 13 bases lay in between. This sequence joins TRBV5-6 and TRBJ1-2; possibly TRBD1 for D (5 bases). The origin of this receptor is a girl aged 2-10 years with cystic fibrosis. Sequencing input: blood. DNA of the CDR3: TGTGCCAGCAGCTTATTGTGGGGGAGATATGGCTACACCTTC. Its protein product is CASSLLWGRYGYTF.